The 13 T cell receptor beta chains reported below all come from one sample, sequenced in a study of blood T cells in healthy people across ages. PCR was performed a second time for about 7 to 12 cycles using a sample-barcoded 5' primer and a J-beta primer mix. TCRdb itself ran the 5' RACE reads through MiXCR, one entry per CDR3 protein. The data show more than 700,000 distinct CDR3 sequences, with approximately 55% seen just once and about 42% held by the top ten. Sequencing was performed on blood. The receptors originated from a man at least 80 years old in good health.

This chain uses TRBV5-1 with TRBJ1-2, with 7 bases aligning to TRBD1. The CDR3 consists of 15 residues. The germline gives CDR1 SGHRS, CDR2 YFSETQ. V shed 0 bases and J 4 bases; nucleotides not matched to a gene: 6. CDR3 protein: CASSLAQGVAYGYTF. The CDR3 bases are TGCGCCAGCAGCTTGGCGCAGGGGGTGGCCTATGGCTACACCTTC.

This sequence joins TRBV10-2 and TRBJ1-4; no reliable D call. The germline V and J ends were trimmed by 6 bases and 8 bases, with 10 bases remaining between them. The CDR3 runs 12 residues. Germline V gene sequence: CDR1 WSHSY, CDR2 SAAADI. In DNA, the CDR3 is TGCGCCAGCAGGGACCCCAAGGAAAAACTGTTTTTT. Its translation is CASRDPKEKLFF.

The chain uses TRBV9 and TRBJ2-2; 7 bases agree with TRBD1. V gave up 3 bases and J gave up 1 base; unmatched junction bases: 3. CDR1 SGDLS and CDR2 YYNGEE come from the germline V gene. CDR3 length: 15 amino acids. CDR3 DNA sequence: TGTGCCAGCAGCGCCCAGGGGGTGAACACCGGGGAGCTGTTTTTT. It translates to CASSAQGVNTGELFF.

Comment on this clonotype: Mismatch with germline at one junction end may stem from a read error. The V call is TRBV5-1, the J call TRBJ2-6, with 8 nucleotides matching TRBD1. The CDR3 is made up of 18 amino acids. Germline CDR1 SGHRS, CDR2 YFSETQ. The CDR3 is CANSLAGRGHTGANVLTF. For the CDR3, the DNA is TGCGCCAACAGCTTGGCGGGCAGGGGGCATACTGGGGCTAACGTCCTGACTTTC.

CDR3: CASSELGAADNEQFF. The CDR3, as DNA: TGTGCCAGCAGTGAACTAGGTGCTGCCGACAATGAGCAGTTCTTC. This sequence joins TRBV25-1 and TRBJ2-1; the D is unclear. The CDR3 consists of 15 residues. Germline V CDR1 and CDR2: MGHDK, SYGVNS. Trimming took off 2 bases at V and 5 bases at J, with 13 bases between the two ends.

This clonotype was seen a handful of times. The genes are TRBV10-3 and TRBJ2-1, with 7 bases fitting TRBD1. The germline V gene has CDR1 ENHRY and CDR2 SYGVKD. The V segment lost 3 bases and the J segment 15 bases; nucleotides outside the gene matches: 11. CDR3 length equals 13 residues. CDR3 sequence reads: CAISDREGAPRFF. In nucleotides, the CDR3 is TGTGCCATCAGTGACCGTGAGGGGGCCCCGCGGTTCTTC.

In its sample, this clonotype was seen a few times. CDR3 bases: TGTGCCAGCAGGATAGGGTGGCGGGAGACCCAGTACTTC. This translates into CASRIGWRETQYF. The chain employs TRBV21-1 and TRBJ2-5; the DNA was not used to check the table's D call, TRBD1. TRBV21-1 is described as a pseudogene. This CDR3 has 13 residues.

This chain uses TRBV15 with TRBJ2-4; D is unclear. Germline CDR1 and CDR2: LNHNV and YYDKDF (reference sequence). This CDR3 contains 12 residues. The ends were cut back, 1 base at V and 13 bases at J, with 11 bases in the middle. The CDR3 sequence: CATSRVGDEQYF. CDR3 in DNA: TGTGCCACCAGCAGAGTGGGCGATGAGCAGTACTTC.

CDR3 region: CASSLWGQGLETQYF. CDR3 DNA sequence: TGTGCCAGCAGTTTATGGGGACAGGGCTTGGAGACCCAGTACTTC. The chain links TRBV28 to TRBJ2-4; TRBD1 matches at 9 bases. Matching the DNA end better, TRBJ2-5 makes the J call doubtful. CDR3 size: 15 residues. Germline V gene data show CDR1 as MDHEN and CDR2 as SYDVKM.

In its sample, this clonotype was seen a few times. The rearrangement uses TRBV7-2 and TRBJ2-7, with D unresolved. Germline V gene data show CDR1 as SGHTA and CDR2 as FQGNSA. V was trimmed by 5 bases and J by 0 bases, leaving 11 bases between them. CDR3 length: 14 residues. This CDR3 reads CASSPRESSYEQYF. CDR3 sequence (DNA): TGTGCCAGCAGCCCCCGTGAGAGCTCCTACGAGCAGTACTTC.

This chain uses TRBV20-1 with TRBJ1-6; D is perhaps TRBD1 (5 bases). Looked up from germline, CDR1 is DFQATT and CDR2 is SNEGSKA (reference sequence). The CDR3 contains 13 residues. Trimming took off 5 bases at V and 8 bases at J, with 13 bases between the two ends. The CDR3 here is CSASQDRDSPLHF. The CDR3 region has the DNA TGCAGTGCTTCACAGGATCGGGATTCACCCCTCCACTTT.

V and J are TRBV9 and TRBJ2-7, with 8 bases matching TRBD1. After removal of 0 bases from V and 3 bases from J, the junction contained 5 bases not matched to a gene. The CDR3 totals 15 residues. Germline V gene sequence: CDR1 SGDLS, CDR2 YYNGEE. CDR3 sequence reads: CASSVEQGVIYEQYF. The CDR3, as DNA: TGTGCCAGCAGCGTAGAACAGGGGGTAATCTACGAGCAGTACTTC.

The chain couples TRBV6-5 to TRBJ2-7, with D perhaps matching TRBD2 (7 bases). V was shortened by 2 bases and J by 4 bases, with 15 bases between the two germline ends. The length of the CDR3 is 15 residues. Germline V gene lookup returns CDR1 MNHEY and CDR2 SVGAGI. The CDR3, as DNA: TGTGCCAGCAGTTACCGGGGCAGGGGAGGGTACGAGCAGTACTTC. The encoded protein is CASSYRGRGGYEQYF.